The T cell receptor beta chain under discussion was sequenced for a study of patients and donors after allogeneic stem cell transplantation. TCRdb ran MiXCR on the RT-PCR reads and lists one entry per CDR3 protein. Here the sample spans approximately 200,000 distinct CDR3 sequences, 41% being singletons. This receptor was obtained from a human donor who was either an allogeneic HSCT recipient or a stem cell or donor lymphocyte infusion donor (not recorded which). It is not recorded whose cells these are; they may come from a transplant donor. Specimen: blood, either unsorted or a sorted T cell fraction (not recorded which).

CDR3 DNA sequence: TGCAGCGTTGATTCAGGGGGAGGTACTGAAGCTTTCTTT. Its translation is CSVDSGGGTEAFF. The gene calls are TRBV29-1 and TRBJ1-1, with TRBD1 matching 7 bases. This CDR3 is built from 13 residues. Trimming cost V 3 bases and J 5 bases; bases outside gene matches: 6. Germline CDR1 and CDR2: SQVTM and ANQGSEA. Complete variable domain (other parts from reference TRBV29-1 and TRBJ1-1): SAVISQKPSRDICQRGTSLTIQCQVDSQVTMMFWYRQQPGQSLTLIATANQGSEATYESGFVIDKFPISRPNLTFSTLTVSNMSPEDSSIYLCSVDSGGGTEAFFGQGTRLTVV.